These T cell receptor beta chains were read from a single sample in a study of CD8+CD57+ T cells in acquired aplastic anemia. TCRdb redid the calling of the reads with MiXCR, one entry per CDR3 protein. The sample holds under 350,000 distinct CDR3 sequences, roughly 61% seen once. The sample comprised sorted CD4+, CD8+, or CD8+CD57+ T cells (not recorded which) from PBMCs. These receptors were taken from a human donor with aplastic anemia. Both conserved end residues are trimmed from each CDR3.

cdr3_aa,j_call,v_call
ASSLGTANVLT,TRBJ2-6,TRBV5-1
ASSYSEVGGVPYEQY,TRBJ2-7,TRBV12-3/TRBV12-4
ASSYARVKYEQY,TRBJ2-7,TRBV6-6
ATSREETQY,TRBJ2-5,TRBV15
ASSLSLGSNQPQH,TRBJ1-5,TRBV27
ASSDLTGGYGVTQY,TRBJ2-5,TRBV2
ASSQGPGYNEKLF,TRBJ1-4,TRBV7-2
ASSLAFTGYYTIY,TRBJ1-3,TRBV7-9
ASSALAGERYEQY,TRBJ2-7,TRBV7-3
ASYRDRGPETQY,TRBJ2-5,TRBV19
AMAGTSGGELF,TRBJ2-2,TRBV10-3
ASSLFVTSGTTGELF,TRBJ2-2,TRBV5-1
ATSRDGTSGANVLT,TRBJ2-6,TRBV7-9
ASSLVGGLAGGRPTYEQY,TRBJ2-7,TRBV11-2